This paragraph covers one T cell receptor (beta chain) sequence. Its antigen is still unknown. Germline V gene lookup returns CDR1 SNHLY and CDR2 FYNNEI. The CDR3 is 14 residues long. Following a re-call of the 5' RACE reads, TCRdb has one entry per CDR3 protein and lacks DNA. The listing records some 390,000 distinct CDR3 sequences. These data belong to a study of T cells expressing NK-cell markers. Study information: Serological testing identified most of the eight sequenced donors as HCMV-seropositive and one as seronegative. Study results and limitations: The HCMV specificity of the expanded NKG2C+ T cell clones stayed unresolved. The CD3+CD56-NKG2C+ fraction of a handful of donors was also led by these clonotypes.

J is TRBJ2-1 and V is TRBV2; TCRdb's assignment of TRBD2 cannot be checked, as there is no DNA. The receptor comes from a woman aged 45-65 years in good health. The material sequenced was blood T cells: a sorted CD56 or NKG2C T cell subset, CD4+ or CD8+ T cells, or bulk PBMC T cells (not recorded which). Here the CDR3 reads CASSVKQGPRQGFF. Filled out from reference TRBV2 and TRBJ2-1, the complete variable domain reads EPEVTQTPSHQVTQMGQEVILRCVPISNHLYFYWYRQILGQKVEFLVSFYNNEISEKSEIFDDQFSVERPDGSNFTLKIRSTKLEDSAMYFCASSVKQGPRQGFFGPGTRLTVL.